This TCR beta chain was documented in a study of blood T cell repertoires in COVID-19. The overall study: The origin of the acute and convalescent COVID-19 samples was the United States, Italy and Spain. T cells, B-cell-depleted T cells, or PBMCs provided the cDNA or gDNA that served as material.

Original handling: By means of reference gene primer amplification, nucleated cell counts were estimated. The data were produced by immunoSEQ multiplex PCR, yet TCRdb's version contains in-frame clones alone and is incomplete. That table supplies the V and J calls and clone size; D and trimming were determined from the DNA. Altogether some 90,000 clones are present, roughly nine tenths being singletons, with the ten largest covering about 9.1%. The sequenced sample consisted of peripheral blood. This receptor was taken from a man in his fifties or sixties with acute or convalescent COVID-19.

The CDR3 nucleotides are TGTGCCAGCAGCTACCCCCGGGACAGGGGAGGCTACACCTTC. Translation gives CASSYPRDRGGYTF. V and J are TRBV11-2 and TRBJ1-2; 10 nucleotides align to TRBD1. Per the germline V gene, CDR1 is SGHAT and CDR2 is FQNNGV. J gave up 8 bases and V 4 bases, and 7 bases lay outside the gene matches. There are 14 residues in the CDR3.